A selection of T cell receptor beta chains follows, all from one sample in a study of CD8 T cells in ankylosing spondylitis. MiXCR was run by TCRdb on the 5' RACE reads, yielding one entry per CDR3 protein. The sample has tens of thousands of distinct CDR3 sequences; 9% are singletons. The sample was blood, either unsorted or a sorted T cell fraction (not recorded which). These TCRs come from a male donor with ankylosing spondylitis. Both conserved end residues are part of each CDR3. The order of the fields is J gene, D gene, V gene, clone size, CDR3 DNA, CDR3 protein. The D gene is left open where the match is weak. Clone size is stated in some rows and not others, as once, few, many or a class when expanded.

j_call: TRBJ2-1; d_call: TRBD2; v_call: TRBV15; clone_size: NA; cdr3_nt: TGTGCCACCAGCAGAGCGGGGACTAGCGGAATCAATGAGCAGTTCTTC; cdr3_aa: CATSRAGTSGINEQFF
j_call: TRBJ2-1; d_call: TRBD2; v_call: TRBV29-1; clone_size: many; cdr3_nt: TGCAGCGTAAGACTAGCGGAAACGACACTCTCTTTTTTCAATGAGCAGTTCTTC; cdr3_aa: CSVRLAETTLSFFNEQFF
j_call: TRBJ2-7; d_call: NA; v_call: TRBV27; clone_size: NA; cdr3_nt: TGTGCCAGCAGCACCGGGAGTTTATCTTACGAGCAGTACTTC; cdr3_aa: CASSTGSLSYEQYF
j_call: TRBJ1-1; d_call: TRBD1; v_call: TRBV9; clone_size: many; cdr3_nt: TGTGCCAGCAGCGGGGGGACAGATCTAATGAACACTGAAGCTTTCTTT; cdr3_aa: CASSGGTDLMNTEAFF
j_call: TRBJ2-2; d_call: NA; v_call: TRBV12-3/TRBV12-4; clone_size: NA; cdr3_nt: TGTGCCAGCAGTCAGATTCAGGGGTTCGGGGAGCTGTTTTTT; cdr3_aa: CASSQIQGFGELFF
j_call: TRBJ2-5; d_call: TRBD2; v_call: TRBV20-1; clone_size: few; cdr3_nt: TGCAGTGCTAGAGGGGGGGGAGATGGGGAGACCCAGTACTTC; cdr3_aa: CSARGGGDGETQYF
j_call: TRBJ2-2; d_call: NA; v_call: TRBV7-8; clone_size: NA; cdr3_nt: TGTGCCAGTAGCTTCGGTATCGGGGAGCTGTTTTTT; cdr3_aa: CASSFGIGELFF
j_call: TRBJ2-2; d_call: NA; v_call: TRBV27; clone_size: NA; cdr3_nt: TGTGCCAGCAGTCCCCCTACAATACGCTTAATCACCGGGGAGCTGTTTTTT; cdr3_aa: CASSPPTIRLITGELFF
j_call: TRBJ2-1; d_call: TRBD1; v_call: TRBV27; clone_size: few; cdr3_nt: TGTGCCAGCAGGGGGACAGGGCTCGGCGAGCAGTTCTTC; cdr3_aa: CASRGTGLGEQFF
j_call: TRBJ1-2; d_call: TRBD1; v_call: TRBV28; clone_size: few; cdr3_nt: TGTGCCAGCAGTTCCCGGACAGGGCATGGCTACACCTTC; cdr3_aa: CASSSRTGHGYTF
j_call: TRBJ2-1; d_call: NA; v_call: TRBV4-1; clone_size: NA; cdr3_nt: TGCGCCAGCAGCCAGGGGACGGGCTCCTACAATGAGCAGTTCTTC; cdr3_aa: CASSQGTGSYNEQFF
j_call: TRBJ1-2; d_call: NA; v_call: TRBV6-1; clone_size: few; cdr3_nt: TGTGCCAGCAGTGAAGAAGAGAAGGTCAGGATCTATGGCTACACCTTC; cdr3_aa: CASSEEEKVRIYGYTF
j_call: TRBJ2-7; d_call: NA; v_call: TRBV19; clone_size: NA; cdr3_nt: TGTGCCAGTAGTAGGCCGGGACGGTCCCCCTACGAGCAGTACTTC; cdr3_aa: CASSRPGRSPYEQYF
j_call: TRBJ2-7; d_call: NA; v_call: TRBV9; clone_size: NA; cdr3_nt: TGTGCCAGCAGCGTAGAGGGGGGGTTGAACTACGAGCAGTACTTC; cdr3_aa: CASSVEGGLNYEQYF
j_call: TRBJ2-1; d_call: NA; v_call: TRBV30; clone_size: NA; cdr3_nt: TGTGCCTGGATTTATGGTAATGAGCAGTTCTTC; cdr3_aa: CAWIYGNEQFF
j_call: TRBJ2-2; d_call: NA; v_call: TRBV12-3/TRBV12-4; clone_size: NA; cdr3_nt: TGTGCCAGCAGTTTGAACGGGGGCAGGAACACCGGGGAGCTGTTTTTT; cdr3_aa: CASSLNGGRNTGELFF
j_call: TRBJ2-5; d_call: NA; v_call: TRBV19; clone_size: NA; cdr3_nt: TGTGCCAGTAGTATTACGACAGACCAAGAGACCCAGTACTTC; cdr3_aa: CASSITTDQETQYF
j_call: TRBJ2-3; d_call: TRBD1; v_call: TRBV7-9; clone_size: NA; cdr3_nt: TGTGCCAGCAGCTCCTTAGACAGGGGGCCGGACCAGTATTTT; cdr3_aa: CASSSLDRGPDQYF
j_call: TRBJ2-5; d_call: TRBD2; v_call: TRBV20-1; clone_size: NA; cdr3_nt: TGCAGTGCTCCGACCGTAGCGGGGCGAAAAGAGACCCAGTACTTC; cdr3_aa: CSAPTVAGRKETQYF
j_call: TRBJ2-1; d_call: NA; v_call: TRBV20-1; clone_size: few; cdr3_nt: TGCAGTGCTAGTCTGCAGACCCCGTACAATGAGCAGTTCTTC; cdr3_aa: CSASLQTPYNEQFF
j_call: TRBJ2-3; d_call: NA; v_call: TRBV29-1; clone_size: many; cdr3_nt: TGCAGCGTTGAAGATTCTGAGACGAATACAGATACGCAGTATTTT; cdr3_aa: CSVEDSETNTDTQYF
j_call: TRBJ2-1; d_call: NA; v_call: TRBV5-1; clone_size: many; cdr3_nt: TGCGCCAGCAGCTTTCGGCTAGCCGCTGACAATGAGCAGTTCTTC; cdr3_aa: CASSFRLAADNEQFF
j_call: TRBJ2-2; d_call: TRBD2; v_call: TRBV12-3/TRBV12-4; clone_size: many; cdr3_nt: TGTGCCAGCAGGGGGACTAGCTGGAACACCGGGGAGCTGTTTTTT; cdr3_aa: CASRGTSWNTGELFF
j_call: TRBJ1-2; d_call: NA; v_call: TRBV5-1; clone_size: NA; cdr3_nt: TGCGCCAGCAGCAGTAACAGGGTTGGATATGGCTACACCTTC; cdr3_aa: CASSSNRVGYGYTF
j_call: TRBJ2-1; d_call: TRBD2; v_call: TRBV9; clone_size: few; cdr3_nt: TGTGCCAGCAGCGTAGGGGCGGGAGCCTACAATGAGCAGTTCTTC; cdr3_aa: CASSVGAGAYNEQFF
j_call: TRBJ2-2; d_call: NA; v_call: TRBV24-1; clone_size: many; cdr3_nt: TGTGCCACCAGTGATTTCGGGGGAGACACCGGGGAGCTGTTTTTT; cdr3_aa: CATSDFGGDTGELFF
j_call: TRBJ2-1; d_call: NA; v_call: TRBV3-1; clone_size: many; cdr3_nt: TGTGCCAGCAGCCAAGGTAACAGGGCGGACAATGAGCAGTTCTTC; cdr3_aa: CASSQGNRADNEQFF
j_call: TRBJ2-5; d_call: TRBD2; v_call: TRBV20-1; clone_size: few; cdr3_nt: TGCAGTGCTAGTCCGACTAGCGCGAGCTTGTACCAAGAGACCCAGTACTTC; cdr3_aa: CSASPTSASLYQETQYF
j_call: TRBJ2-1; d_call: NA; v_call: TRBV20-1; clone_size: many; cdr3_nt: TGCAGTGCCGAGCGAGCGGGTGAGCAGTTCTTC; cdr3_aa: CSAERAGEQFF
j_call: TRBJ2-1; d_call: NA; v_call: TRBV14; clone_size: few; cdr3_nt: TGTGCCAGCAGCCAAGGTTCCCGGCCTTACAATGAGCAGTTCTTC; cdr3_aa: CASSQGSRPYNEQFF
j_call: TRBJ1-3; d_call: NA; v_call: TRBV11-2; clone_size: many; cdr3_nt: TGTGCCAGCAGCCTTATGGGAAACACCATATATTTT; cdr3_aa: CASSLMGNTIYF
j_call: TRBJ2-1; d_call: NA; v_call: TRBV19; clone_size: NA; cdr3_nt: TGTGCCAGTAGTCCCTCTAGGGAGCGGGTGTACAATGAGCAGTTCTTC; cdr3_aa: CASSPSRERVYNEQFF
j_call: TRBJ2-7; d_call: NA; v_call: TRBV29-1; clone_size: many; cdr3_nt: TGCAGCGTTGAAACCGACTATTCCTACGAGCAGTACTTC; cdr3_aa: CSVETDYSYEQYF
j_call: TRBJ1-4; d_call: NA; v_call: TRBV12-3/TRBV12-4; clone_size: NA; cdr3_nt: TGTGCCAGCAGTTACGGGGCGCCTAATGAAAAACTGTTTTTT; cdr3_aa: CASSYGAPNEKLFF
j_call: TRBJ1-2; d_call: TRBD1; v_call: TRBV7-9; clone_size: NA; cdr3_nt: TGTGCCAGCAGCTTCGGACAGGGGAACTATGGCTACACCTTC; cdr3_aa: CASSFGQGNYGYTF
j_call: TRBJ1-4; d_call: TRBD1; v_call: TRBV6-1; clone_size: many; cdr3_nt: TGTGCCAGCAGGCTACGACAGGGAACTAATGAAAAACTGTTTTTT; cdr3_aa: CASRLRQGTNEKLFF
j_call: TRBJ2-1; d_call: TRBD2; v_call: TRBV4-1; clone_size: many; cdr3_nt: TGCGCCAGCAGATACACGCTAGCGGGTAACAATGAGCAGTTCTTC; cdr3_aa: CASRYTLAGNNEQFF
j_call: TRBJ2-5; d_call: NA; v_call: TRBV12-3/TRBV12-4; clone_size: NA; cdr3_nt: TGTGCCCGCAGTCCTCAACCGGGAGAGCCCCATCTCCAAGAGACCCAGTACTTC; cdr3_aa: CARSPQPGEPHLQETQYF
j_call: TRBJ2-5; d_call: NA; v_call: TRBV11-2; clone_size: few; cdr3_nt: TGTGCCAGCAGCCCCGGGGGCGGGAGTGGAGAGACCCAGTACTTC; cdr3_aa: CASSPGGGSGETQYF
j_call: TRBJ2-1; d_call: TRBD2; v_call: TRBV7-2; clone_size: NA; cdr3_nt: TGTGCCAGCAGCTTCGGGGGGAGGCGCAATGAGCAGTTCTTC; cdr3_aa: CASSFGGRRNEQFF
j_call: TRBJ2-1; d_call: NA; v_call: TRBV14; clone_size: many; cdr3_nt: TGTGCCAGCAGCCAAGATGCCGGGCCCCAGGCCTACAATGAGCAGTTCTTC; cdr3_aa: CASSQDAGPQAYNEQFF
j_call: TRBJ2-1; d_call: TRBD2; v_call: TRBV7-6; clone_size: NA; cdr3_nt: TGTGCCAGCAGCTTAGAGGTAGCGGGAGGCTATGAGCAGTTCTTC; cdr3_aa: CASSLEVAGGYEQFF
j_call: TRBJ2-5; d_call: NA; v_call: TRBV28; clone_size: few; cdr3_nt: TGTGCCAGCAGTTTTTCCCAAGAGACCCAGTACTTC; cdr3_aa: CASSFSQETQYF
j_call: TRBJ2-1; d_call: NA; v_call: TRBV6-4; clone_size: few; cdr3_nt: TGTGCCAGCAGTGATGGGGTAGTTGGTATGGCTGAGCAGTTCTTC; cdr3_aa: CASSDGVVGMAEQFF
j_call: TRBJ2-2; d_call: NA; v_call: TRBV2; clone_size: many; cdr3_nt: TGTGCCAGCAGTGTAATCGGGGGAAATGAGGGTCGGACCGGGGAGCTGTTTTTT; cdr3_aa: CASSVIGGNEGRTGELFF
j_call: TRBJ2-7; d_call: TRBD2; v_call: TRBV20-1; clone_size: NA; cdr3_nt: TGCAGTGCTACAAAGCTAGCGGGAGAGTACGAGCAGTACTTC; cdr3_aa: CSATKLAGEYEQYF
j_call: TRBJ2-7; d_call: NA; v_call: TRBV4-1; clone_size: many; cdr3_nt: TGCGCCAGCAGCTCTTGGTGGTATCCTAGCGACAAAACCTACGAGCAGTACTTC; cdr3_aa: CASSSWWYPSDKTYEQYF
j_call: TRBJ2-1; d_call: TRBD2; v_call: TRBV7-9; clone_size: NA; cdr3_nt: TGTGCCAGCAGCCCCTCTAGCGGGAAATACAATGAGCAGTTCTTC; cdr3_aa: CASSPSSGKYNEQFF
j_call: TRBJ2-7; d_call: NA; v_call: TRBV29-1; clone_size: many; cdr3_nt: TGCAGCGTTGCCGTTTCGTCGGGGATGGACGAGCAGTACTTC; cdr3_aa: CSVAVSSGMDEQYF
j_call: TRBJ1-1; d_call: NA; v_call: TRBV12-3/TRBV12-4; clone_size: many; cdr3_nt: TGTGCCAGCAGTTTGGGGATTACATCTGAAGCTTTCTTT; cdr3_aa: CASSLGITSEAFF
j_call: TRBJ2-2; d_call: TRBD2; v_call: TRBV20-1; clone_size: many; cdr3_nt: TGCAGTGCTAGAGATCCCGGGCTAGCGGGAGAGAACACCGGGGAGCTGTTTTTT; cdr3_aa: CSARDPGLAGENTGELFF
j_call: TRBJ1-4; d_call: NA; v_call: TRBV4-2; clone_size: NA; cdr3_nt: TGTGCCAGCAGCCCCAAGTCCGTGACGGGGTTGGGTGAAAAACTGTTTTTT; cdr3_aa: CASSPKSVTGLGEKLFF